Listed below are T cell receptor beta chains from one sample, sequenced in a study of blood T cell repertoires in COVID-19. Clones were read by immunoSEQ multiplex PCR, and TCRdb kept only the in-frame ones, dropping some. The data show over 150,000 clones, 85% seen once. The sequenced sample consisted of PBMCs or T cells enriched from blood (not recorded which). The receptors stem from a man between 40 and 49 years old who had recovered from COVID-19. Both conserved end residues are part of each CDR3. D genes are given only for firm matches. The size field is filled for only some rows; it gives once, few, many or a size class.

V gene	J gene	D gene	clone size	CDR3 protein	CDR3 DNA
TRBV5-6	TRBJ1-1	-	-	CASSLGAGNTEAFF	TGTGCCAGCAGCTTGGGGGCGGGGAACACTGAAGCTTTCTTT
TRBV27	TRBJ2-7	-	-	CASSFPSGEQYF	TGTGCCAGCAGTTTCCCCTCAGGCGAGCAGTACTTC
TRBV25-1	TRBJ2-7	TRBD2	-	CASSGGRGTYEQYF	TGTGCCAGCAGTGGCGGGAGGGGAACCTACGAGCAGTACTTC
TRBV6-5	TRBJ2-7	-	-	CASSARGPLYEQYF	TGTGCCAGCAGCGCCAGGGGACCCCTATACGAGCAGTACTTC
TRBV3-1/TRBV3-2	TRBJ1-5	-	-	CASSPPGGVEPQHF	TGTGCCAGCAGCCCCCCGGGCGGGGTGGAGCCCCAGCATTTT
TRBV11-3	TRBJ1-1	-	once	CASSFSSGFTEAFF	TGTGCCAGCAGCTTTTCCTCAGGGTTCACTGAAGCTTTCTTT
TRBV29-1	TRBJ2-7	-	-	CSALMGPYEQYF	TGCTCGGCCTTGATGGGGCCCTACGAGCAGTACTTC
TRBV7-3	TRBJ1-6	-	-	CASSHGQFNSPLHF	TGTGCCAGCAGCCACGGACAGTTTAATTCACCCCTCCACTTT
TRBV19	TRBJ1-3	-	-	CASSPNSGNTIYF	TGTGCCAGCTCCCCTAACTCTGGAAACACCATATATTTT
TRBV19	TRBJ1-5	TRBD1	-	CASSIEDRAPQHF	TGTGCCAGTAGTATTGAGGACAGGGCGCCCCAGCATTTT
TRBV18	TRBJ1-5	TRBD1	-	CASSPGQDQPQHF	TGTGCCAGCTCACCGGGACAGGATCAGCCCCAGCATTTT
TRBV5-1	TRBJ1-4	-	-	CASSSGQLNNEKLFF	TGCGCCAGCAGCAGCGGACAGCTGAATAATGAAAAACTGTTTTTT
TRBV7-9	TRBJ1-3	-	-	CASSLKGAGNTIYF	TGTGCCAGCAGCTTAAAAGGGGCTGGAAACACCATATATTTT
TRBV19	TRBJ1-5	-	-	CASRINRGGRNQPQHF	TGTGCCAGTAGAATTAATCGTGGAGGCCGAAATCAGCCCCAGCATTTT
TRBV19	TRBJ2-7	-	-	CASKQARAAEQYF	TGTGCCAGTAAACAAGCGAGGGCGGCCGAGCAGTACTTC